What follows are 16 T cell receptor beta chains derived from one specimen sequenced in a study of regulatory T cells in long-lasting Graves disease. Construction of the TCR beta libraries employed iRepertoire HTBI primers in conjunction with Arm-PCR of CDR3 regions. TCRdb called the multiplex PCR reads again in MiXCR, with one record for every CDR3 protein. The data contain hundreds of thousands of distinct CDR3 sequences, less than 20% of them singletons. Time point specified: newly diagnosed GD, antithyroid drugs for less than 3 months. PBMCs provided the RNA from which the TCR library was made. This specimen consisted of peripheral blood mononuclear cells (PBMCs), obtained at new diagnosis, from a patient treated with antithyroid drugs. The source is a female donor with Graves disease.

This clonotype was seen at least ten times. The gene calls are TRBV7-2 and TRBJ2-2, with D uncertain. This CDR3 contains 13 residues. Between the trimmed V and J ends, which lost 7 bases and 6 bases, there was a span of 12 bases. Per germline, CDR1 SGHTA and CDR2 FQGNSA. The CDR3 sequence is CASIPTRAGELFF. Here the CDR3 DNA reads TGTGCCAGCATCCCGACTCGGGCCGGGGAGCTGTTTTTT.

This clonotype was observed a handful of times. This rearrangement joins TRBV28 to TRBJ2-7, with 8 bases lining up with TRBD1. The CDR3 loop spans 14 amino acids. Per the germline V gene, CDR1 is MDHEN and CDR2 is SYDVKM. Losses at the gene ends were 4 bases for V and 6 bases for J; bases not matched to a gene: 8. In DNA, the CDR3 is TGTGCCAGCAGTTCGCGGACAGGGATAACCGAGCAGTACTTC. Amino acid sequence: CASSSRTGITEQYF.

The gene calls are TRBV5-1 and TRBJ2-7, with 9 bases that match TRBD1. Germline CDR1 SGHRS, CDR2 YFSETQ. Trimming took 4 bases from V and 2 from J; bases not matched to a gene: 7. The CDR3 covers 15 residues. The CDR3 here is CASSAAGTGPYEQYF. CDR3 in DNA: TGCGCCAGCAGCGCAGCCGGGACAGGGCCCTACGAGCAGTACTTC.

There are many counts of this clonotype. The chain carries TRBV6-1 and TRBJ2-2; D remains ambiguous. From germline, CDR1 is MNHNS and CDR2 SASEGT. This CDR3 spans 12 amino acids. The V and J ends lost 5 bases and 5 bases respectively, with 6 bases between them. In nucleotides, the CDR3 is TGTGCCAGCAGTCCGGCTACCGGGGAGCTGTTTTTT. It is translated as CASSPATGELFF.

A few counts support this clonotype. The rearrangement joins TRBV7-9 to TRBJ1-1; unclear D gene. V was trimmed by 1 base and J by 0 bases, leaving 9 bases between them. CDR1 SEHNR and CDR2 FQNEAQ come from the germline V gene (reference sequence). CDR3 size: 15 residues. CDR3 sequence (DNA): TGTGCCAGCAGCTTAGATGGAAACATGAACACTGAAGCTTTCTTT. The encoded protein is CASSLDGNMNTEAFF.

This clonotype was recorded many times. CDR3 bases: TGTGCCAGCAGCCGAGGGACTAGCGGTGTCTTCACAGATACGCAGTATTTT. Translating gives CASSRGTSGVFTDTQYF. The gene calls are TRBV3-1 and TRBJ2-3, with 11 bases that match TRBD2. The CDR3 totals 17 residues. Germline trimming cut 4 bases from V and 2 bases from J; bases unmatched to any gene: 8. Per the germline V gene, CDR1 is LGHDT and CDR2 is YNNKEL (reference sequence).

This rearrangement joins TRBV9 to TRBJ2-3; 14 bases are a match to TRBD2. Germline CDR1 and CDR2: SGDLS and YYNGEE. V lost 3 bases and J lost 2; bases outside the gene matches: 11. CDR3 length: 19 residues. The CDR3 region has the DNA TGTGCCAGCAGCGGCCGACTAGCGGGAGGGCCGACGGCCACAGATACGCAGTATTTT. It translates to CASSGRLAGGPTATDTQYF.

This clonotype has a count of ten or more. The chain joins TRBV27 to TRBJ1-2; D is undetermined. The CDR3 contains 14 residues. V lost 0 bases to trimming and J lost 0 bases, with 5 bases between them. Germline V gene data show CDR1 as MNHEY and CDR2 as SMNVEV (reference sequence). The DNA for the CDR3 is TGTGCCAGCAGTTTATCAAGGGCTAACTATGGCTACACCTTC. This codes for CASSLSRANYGYTF.

This clonotype was counted at least ten times. The J gene is TRBJ2-1, the V gene TRBV3-1; TRBD1 might be the D (5 bases). CDR1 and CDR2 from the germline V gene are LGHDT and YNNKEL (reference sequence). V lost 1 base and J 12 bases, leaving 19 bases between the germline ends. This CDR3 spans 15 amino acids. The CDR3 DNA reads TGTGCCAGCAGCCAAGGGGGCGGCCCGGGCCGTCGGCAGTTCTTC. Its protein is CASSQGGGPGRRQFF.

As concerns this clonotype: A clone one base away is much larger, so this may be a read error. J is TRBJ2-2 and V is TRBV7-3, with D possibly matching TRBD2 (5 bases). CDR3 length: 13 amino acids. Germline V gene lookup returns CDR1 SGHTA and CDR2 FQGTGA. The CDR3 DNA follows: TGTGCCAGCAGCTCCAGGTCTACCGGGGAGCCGTTTTTT. This codes for CASSSRSTGEPFF.

This chain joins TRBV15 and TRBJ1-4; D ambiguous. Trimming shortened V by 6 bases and J by 3 bases, and 14 bases separated the two germline ends. The length of the CDR3 is 15 residues. The germline V gene has CDR1 LNHNV and CDR2 YYDKDF (reference sequence). The CDR3 spells CATRKDGKSNEKLFF. CDR3 nucleotides: TGTGCCACCAGGAAGGACGGGAAGTCTAATGAAAAACTGTTTTTT.

This clonotype has at least ten counts. The rearrangement links TRBV30 to TRBJ2-1; D uncertain. The CDR3 runs 11 residues. Germline V gives CDR1 GTSNPN, CDR2 SVGIG (reference sequence). V was pared by 0 bases and J by 8 bases, with 5 bases between. As DNA, the CDR3 is TGTGCCTGGAGTGTACTGGATGAGCAGTTCTTC. This encodes CAWSVLDEQFF.

In its sample, this clonotype was seen many times. This chain joins TRBV2 and TRBJ1-2, with no clear D. With 2 bases removed from V and 6 bases from J, the gap between germline ends came to 10 bases. This CDR3 comprises 13 residues. Germline V gene sequence: CDR1 SNHLY, CDR2 FYNNEI. In DNA, the CDR3 is TGTGCCAGCAGTGAAAAACTATGGGATGGCTACACCTTC. Its translation: CASSEKLWDGYTF.

At least ten counts were recorded for this clonotype. This rearrangement joins TRBV11-2 to TRBJ2-1, with no clear D. The CDR3 runs to 13 residues. Germline loops: CDR1 SGHAT, CDR2 FQNNGV. Trimming pared 1 base from V and 15 bases from J, leaving 16 bases between. CDR3 sequence reads: CASSLGHRNGPFF. CDR3 DNA: TGTGCCAGCAGCTTAGGACACCGTAACGGTCCGTTCTTC.

This clonotype occurred many times. The chain uses TRBV12-3 or TRBV12-4 and TRBJ1-2; tentative D call: TRBD1 (5 bases). The CDR3 contains 15 residues. Trimming pared 2 bases from V and 3 bases from J, leaving 13 bases between. The DNA for the CDR3 is TGTGCCAGCAGTTTATCGGGGGTCCCCGACTATGGCTACACCTTC. Translated, it gives CASSLSGVPDYGYTF.

This clonotype was seen many times. The V call is TRBV14, the J call TRBJ2-2; the D is unclear. Trimming pared 8 bases from V and 5 bases from J, leaving 21 bases between. There are 16 residues in the CDR3. CDR1 and CDR2 from the germline V gene are SGHDN and FVKESK. The DNA of the CDR3 is TGTGCCAGCTCTATCGGCGCCACACGTTGGACCGGGGAGCTGTTTTTT. Its protein is CASSIGATRWTGELFF.